The clone carrying this TCR beta chain has only a few counts. The antigen remains unidentified. The PCR had 60 Vbeta and 13 Jbeta primers. The data were produced by immunoSEQ multiplex PCR, yet TCRdb's version contains in-frame clones alone and is incomplete. This table has 130,000 to 150,000 clones, about 80% appearing once. The entry originates in a study of cytomegalovirus exposure and HLA in healthy donors. For the study at large: There were 75 million to 95 million unique TCRs (from HLA-typed donors) in an early data release. The study placed 80% to 90% of its roughly 400 genotyped donors in the Caucasian-associated ancestry cluster.

This CDR3 has 14 amino acids. With 6 bases clipped from V and 6 bases from J, the junction kept 6 bases outside the gene matches. Germline V gene data show CDR1 as MNHEY and CDR2 as SVGAGI. Study-wide results and limits: There were several of the most significant clusters that appeared linked to common viral pathogens in a later analysis.

The material sequenced was PBMCs. This chain connects TRBV6-5 to TRBJ1-4; TRBD1 agrees at 8 bases. This clonotype was sampled from a woman aged 60-70 years in good health and CMV-seropositive. CDR3 bases: TGTGCCAGCAGAGCGGACAGGGACGATGAAAAACTGTTTTTT. It encodes CASRADRDDEKLFF.